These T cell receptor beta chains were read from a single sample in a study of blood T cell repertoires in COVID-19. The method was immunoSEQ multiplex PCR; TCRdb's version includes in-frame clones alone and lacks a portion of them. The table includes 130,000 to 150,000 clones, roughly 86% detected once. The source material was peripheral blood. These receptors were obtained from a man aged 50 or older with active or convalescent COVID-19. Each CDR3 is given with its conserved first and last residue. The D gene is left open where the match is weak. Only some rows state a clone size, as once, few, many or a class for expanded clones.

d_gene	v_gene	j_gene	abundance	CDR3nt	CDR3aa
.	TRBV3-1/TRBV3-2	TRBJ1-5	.	TGTGCCAGCAGCCAGGGAGGCTATAGCAATCAGCCCCAGCATTTT	CASSQGGYSNQPQHF
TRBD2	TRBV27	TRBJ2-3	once	TGTGCCAGCAAGGAGGCGGGAGGCACAGATACGCAGTATTTT	CASKEAGGTDTQYF
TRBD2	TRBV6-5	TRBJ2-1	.	TGTGCCAGCAGTTCAGGACTAGCTTCCAATGAGCAGTTCTTC	CASSSGLASNEQFF
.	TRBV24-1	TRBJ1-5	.	TGTGCCACCAGTGGCATATCGGGTCAGCCCCAGCATTTT	CATSGISGQPQHF
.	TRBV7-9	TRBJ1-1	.	TGTGCCAGCAGCTTAGCAGGGGGGGAACGAGCTTTCTTT	CASSLAGGERAFF
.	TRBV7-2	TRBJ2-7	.	TGTGCCAGCAGCGTCACAGGAGGGAGTTCCTACGAGCAGTACTTC	CASSVTGGSSYEQYF
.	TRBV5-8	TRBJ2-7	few	TGTGCCAGCAGCTTCCCCGACAGGAGCGGCTACGAGCAGTACTTC	CASSFPDRSGYEQYF
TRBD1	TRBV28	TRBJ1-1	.	TGTGCCAGCAGTCCCCGACAGGGAAGTTTGGCTTTCTTT	CASSPRQGSLAFF
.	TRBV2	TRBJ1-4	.	TGTGCCAGCACGAATCGGCAGTCAGGTGAAAAACTGTTTTTT	CASTNRQSGEKLFF
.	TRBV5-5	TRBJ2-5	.	TGTGCCAGCAGCCCCGCAGGGCCCCAAGAGACCCAGTACTTC	CASSPAGPQETQYF
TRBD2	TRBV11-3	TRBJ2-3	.	TGTGCCAGCAGCCCAGGGACTAGCGGGAGGAGGACAGATACGCAGTATTTT	CASSPGTSGRRTDTQYF
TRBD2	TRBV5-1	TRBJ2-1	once	TGCGCCAGCAGCCCGCGGACTAGCGGGGCCTTAAATGAGCAGTTCTTC	CASSPRTSGALNEQFF
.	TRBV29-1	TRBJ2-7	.	TGCAGCGTTGACTTTGGACTCCGCTACGAGCAGTACTTC	CSVDFGLRYEQYF
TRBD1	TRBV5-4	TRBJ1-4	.	TGTGCCAGCAGCTTGGGTCCGGGGGGGACAGGGGATGAAAAACTGTTTTTT	CASSLGPGGTGDEKLFF
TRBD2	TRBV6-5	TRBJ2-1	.	TGTGCCAGCAGAATTTCGGGAGGGAGCTACAATGAGCAGTTCTTC	CASRISGGSYNEQFF
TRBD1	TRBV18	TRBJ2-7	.	TGTGCCAGCTCACCAGGGGACAGCCACTCCTACGAGCAGTACTTC	CASSPGDSHSYEQYF
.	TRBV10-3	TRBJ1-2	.	TGTGCCATCAGTGAGTCTGGACAAAACTATGGCTACACCTTC	CAISESGQNYGYTF
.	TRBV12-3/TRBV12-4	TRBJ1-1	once	TGTGCCAGCAGTTTGGAGGGGCGCGCCGAAGCTTTCTTT	CASSLEGRAEAFF
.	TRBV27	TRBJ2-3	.	TGTGCCAGCAATCCCATAGGGGCGACAGATACGCAGTATTTT	CASNPIGATDTQYF
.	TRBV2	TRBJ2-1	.	TGTGCCAGCAGTGAAACGGCTAGCATCAATGAGCAGTTCTTC	CASSETASINEQFF
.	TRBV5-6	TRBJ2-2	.	TGTGCCAGCAGCTCCCCGGGGACTGGCACCGGGGAGCTGTTTTTT	CASSSPGTGTGELFF
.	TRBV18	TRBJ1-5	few	TGTGCCAGCTCACCAGCCACCGAGAATCAGCCCCAGCATTTT	CASSPATENQPQHF
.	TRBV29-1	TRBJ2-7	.	TGCAGCGTTGAAGATAAAGGGAGATTGGAGCAGTACTTC	CSVEDKGRLEQYF
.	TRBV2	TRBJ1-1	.	TGTGCCAGCAGATTACAGGGGAACACTGAAGCTTTCTTT	CASRLQGNTEAFF
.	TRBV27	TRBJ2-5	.	TGTGCCAGCAGTTCCCTCGACAGACCCCAAGAGACCCAGTACTTC	CASSSLDRPQETQYF
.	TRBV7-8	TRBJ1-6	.	TGTGCCAGCAGCTTAGTTTGGGGCTCTTCACCCCTCCACTTT	CASSLVWGSSPLHF
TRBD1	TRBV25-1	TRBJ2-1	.	TGTGCCAGCAGTTACCCGGGACAGGGGACTTACAATGAGCAGTTCTTC	CASSYPGQGTYNEQFF
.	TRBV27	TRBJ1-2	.	TGTGCCAGCAGTTTGACGCTCCGAGACTCGGAAATCTATGGCTACACCTTC	CASSLTLRDSEIYGYTF
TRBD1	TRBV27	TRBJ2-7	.	TGTGCCAGCAGTAACAGGGGACAGGGGCCACCCTACGAGCAGTACTTC	CASSNRGQGPPYEQYF
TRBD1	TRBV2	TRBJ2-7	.	TGTGCCAGCAGTGCCGGGACAGGGTCTCTCTACGAGCAGTACTTC	CASSAGTGSLYEQYF
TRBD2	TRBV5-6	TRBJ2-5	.	TGTGCCAGCAGCCATAGGGCTAGCGGGCGAGAGACCCAGTACTTC	CASSHRASGRETQYF
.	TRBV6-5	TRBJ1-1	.	TGTGCCAGCACCCTGACAGCGAACACTGAAGCTTTCTTT	CASTLTANTEAFF
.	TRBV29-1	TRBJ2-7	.	TGCAGCGTTAGGGGCCATTATACCTACGAGCAGTACTTC	CSVRGHYTYEQYF
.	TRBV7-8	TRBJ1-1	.	TGTGCCAGCAGCATACAACCAGGGAAGGGCACTGAAGCTTTCTTT	CASSIQPGKGTEAFF
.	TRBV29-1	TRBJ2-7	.	TGCAGCGTTGCCCCCAGCGGTCGCTACGAGCAGTACTTC	CSVAPSGRYEQYF
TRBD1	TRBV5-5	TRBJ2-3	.	TGTGCCAGCAGCGAAGACAGGGCGGATACGCAGTATTTT	CASSEDRADTQYF
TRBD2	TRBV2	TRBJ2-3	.	TGTGCCAGCAGTGAGGGTAGCGGGACAAACACAGATACGCAGTATTTT	CASSEGSGTNTDTQYF
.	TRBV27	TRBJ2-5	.	TGTGCCAGCAGTGGGGGTAGCGGCTACCAAGAGACCCAGTACTTC	CASSGGSGYQETQYF
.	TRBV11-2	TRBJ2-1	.	TGTGCCAGCCACCAGGATGGAAGCTCCTACAATGAGCAGTTCTTC	CASHQDGSSYNEQFF
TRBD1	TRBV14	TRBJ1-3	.	TGTGCCAGCAGCAGTCCGGGACAGGTCGGAAACACCATATATTTT	CASSSPGQVGNTIYF
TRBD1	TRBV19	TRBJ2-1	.	TGTGCCAGTAGTGGGCAGGGGGCACAGTTCTTC	CASSGQGAQFF
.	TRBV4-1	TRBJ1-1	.	TGCGCCAGCAGCCAAGTAACCGGGAACACTGAAGCTTTCTTT	CASSQVTGNTEAFF
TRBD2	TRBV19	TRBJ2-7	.	TGTGCCAGTAGTATCTTCTTCGCGGGAGAAGGCTACGAGCAGTACTTC	CASSIFFAGEGYEQYF
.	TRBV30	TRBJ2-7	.	TGTGCCTGGAGTGAACACAGGCAGCAGTACTTC	CAWSEHRQQYF
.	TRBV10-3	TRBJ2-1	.	TGTGCCATCAGTGAGTCCCTCGGGAGCTACAATGAGCAGTTCTTC	CAISESLGSYNEQFF
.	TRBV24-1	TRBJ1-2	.	TGTGCCACCAGTGATTTCAGTGGCTACACCTTC	CATSDFSGYTF
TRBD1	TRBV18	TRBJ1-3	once	TGTGCCAGCTCACCAAAAGACAGGGCTGGAAACACCATATATTTT	CASSPKDRAGNTIYF
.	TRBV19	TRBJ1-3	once	TGTGCCAGTAGTTCCCTACTTTCTAGCTCTGGAAACACCATATATTTT	CASSSLLSSSGNTIYF
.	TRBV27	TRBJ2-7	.	TGTGCCAGCAGTTTATTGACGGGAACCAGTCCCTACGAGCAGTACTTC	CASSLLTGTSPYEQYF
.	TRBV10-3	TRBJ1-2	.	TGTGCCATCAGTGAAGGACGGGAAGGCTATGGCTACACCTTC	CAISEGREGYGYTF
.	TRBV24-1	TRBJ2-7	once	TGTGCCACCAGTAGCGGAAGCTCCTACGAGCAGTACTTC	CATSSGSSYEQYF
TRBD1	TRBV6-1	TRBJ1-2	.	TGTGCCAGCAGTGAAGGGACAGGGGGTCACTATGGCTACACCTTC	CASSEGTGGHYGYTF
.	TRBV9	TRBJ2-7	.	TGTGCCAGCAGCCCCTCAGGTGGTAACTACGAGCAGTACTTC	CASSPSGGNYEQYF
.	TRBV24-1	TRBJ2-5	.	TGTGCCACCAGTGATTCTGTACATGGGACCCAGTACTTC	CATSDSVHGTQYF
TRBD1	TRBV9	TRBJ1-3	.	TGTGCCAGCAGCGGTCCAGGACAGGAGAGCTCTGGAAACACCATATATTTT	CASSGPGQESSGNTIYF